Below are 3 T cell receptor beta chains sequenced from a single sample in a study of blood T cell repertoires in COVID-19. Libraries were prepared by immunoSEQ multiplex PCR; TCRdb keeps only in-frame clonotypes and omits some of them. The sample lists 150,000 or so clones, roughly 81% occurring once. The sequencing sample was made of peripheral blood. The receptors were sampled from a human donor with acute or convalescent COVID-19. The donor label of this sample is uncertain.

The chain joins TRBV4-1 to TRBJ1-6, with D perhaps matching TRBD1 (6 bases). V was shortened by 3 bases and J by 9 bases, with 21 bases between the two germline ends. This CDR3 is built from 17 residues. The germline gives CDR1 MGHRA, CDR2 YSYEKL. This CDR3 is CASSHAGGGALTSPLHF. The DNA for the CDR3 is TGCGCCAGCAGCCATGCCGGAGGGGGGGCGCTGACTTCACCCCTCCACTTT.

Points on this clone: A read error may produce the germline difference seen at one junction end. The J gene is TRBJ2-3, the V gene TRBV5-1; 16 bases match TRBD2. Per the germline V gene, CDR1 is SGHRS and CDR2 is YFSETQ. CDR3 size: 14 residues. The CDR3 region has the DNA TGCGCCAGCAGCACTACCGGGACTAGCGGGGGGGCCTCCTTT. This translates into CASSTTGTSGGASF.

This clone was seen once. The rearrangement links TRBV7-8 to TRBJ1-3; possible D gene TRBD1, 6 bases. Trimming shortened V by 5 bases and J by 0 bases, and 11 bases separated the two germline ends. This CDR3 contains 15 residues. Germline CDR1 SGHVS, CDR2 FQNEAQ. The CDR3 is CASSRDRFSGNTIYF. The CDR3 region has the DNA TGTGCCAGCAGCCGCGACAGGTTCTCTGGAAACACCATATATTTT. Drawing the rest from reference TRBV7-8 and TRBJ1-3, the complete variable domain is GAGVSQSPRYKVAKRGQDVALRCDPISGHVSLFWYQQALGQGPEFLTYFQNEAQLDKSGLPSDRFFAERPEGSVSTLKIQRTQQEDSAVYLCASSRDRFSGNTIYFGEGSWLTVV.